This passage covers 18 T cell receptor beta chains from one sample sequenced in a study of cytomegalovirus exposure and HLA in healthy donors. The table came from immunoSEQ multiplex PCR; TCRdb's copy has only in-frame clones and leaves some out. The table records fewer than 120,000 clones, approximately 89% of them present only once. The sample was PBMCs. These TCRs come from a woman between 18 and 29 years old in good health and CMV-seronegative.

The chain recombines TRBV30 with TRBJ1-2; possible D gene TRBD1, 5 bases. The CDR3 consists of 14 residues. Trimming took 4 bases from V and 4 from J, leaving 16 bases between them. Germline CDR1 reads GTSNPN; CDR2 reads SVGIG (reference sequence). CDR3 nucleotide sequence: TGTGCCTGGAACCCAATGACAGACTTCTATGGCTACACCTTC. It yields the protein CAWNPMTDFYGYTF.

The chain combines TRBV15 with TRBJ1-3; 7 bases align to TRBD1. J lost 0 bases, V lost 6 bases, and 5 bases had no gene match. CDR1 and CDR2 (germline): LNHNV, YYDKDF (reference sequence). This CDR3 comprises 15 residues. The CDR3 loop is CATSGQVDSGNTIYF. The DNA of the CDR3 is TGTGCCACCAGTGGACAGGTTGACTCTGGAAACACCATATATTTT.

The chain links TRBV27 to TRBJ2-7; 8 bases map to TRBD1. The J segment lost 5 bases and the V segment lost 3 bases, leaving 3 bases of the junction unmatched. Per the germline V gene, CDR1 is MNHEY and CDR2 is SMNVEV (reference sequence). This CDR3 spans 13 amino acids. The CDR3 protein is CASSFTGGNEQYF. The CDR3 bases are TGTGCCAGCAGTTTTACAGGGGGAAACGAGCAGTACTTC.

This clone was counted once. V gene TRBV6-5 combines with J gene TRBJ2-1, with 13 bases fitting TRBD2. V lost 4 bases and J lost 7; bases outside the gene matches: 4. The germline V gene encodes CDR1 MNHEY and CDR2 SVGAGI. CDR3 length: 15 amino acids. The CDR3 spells CASSWTSGGRNEQFF. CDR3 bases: TGTGCCAGCAGTTGGACTAGCGGGGGCCGAAATGAGCAGTTCTTC.

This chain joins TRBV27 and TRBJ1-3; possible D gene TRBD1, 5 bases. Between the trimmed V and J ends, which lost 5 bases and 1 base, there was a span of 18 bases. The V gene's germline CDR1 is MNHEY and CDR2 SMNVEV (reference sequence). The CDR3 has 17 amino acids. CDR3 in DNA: TGTGCCAGCAGTCCACCGACAGCCCCGGCTTCTGGAAACACCATATATTTT. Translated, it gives CASSPPTAPASGNTIYF.

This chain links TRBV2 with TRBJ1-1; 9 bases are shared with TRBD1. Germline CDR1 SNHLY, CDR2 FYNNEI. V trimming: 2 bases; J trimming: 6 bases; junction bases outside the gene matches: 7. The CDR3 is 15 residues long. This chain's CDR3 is CASSEPGQGIAEAFF. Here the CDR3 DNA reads TGTGCCAGCAGTGAACCCGGACAGGGGATCGCTGAAGCTTTCTTT.

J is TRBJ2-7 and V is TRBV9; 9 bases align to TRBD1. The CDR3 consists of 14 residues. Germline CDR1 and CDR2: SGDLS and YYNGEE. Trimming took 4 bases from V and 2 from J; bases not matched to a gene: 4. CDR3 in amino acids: CASSRDRATYEQYF. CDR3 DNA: TGTGCCAGCAGCCGGGACAGGGCCACCTACGAGCAGTACTTC.

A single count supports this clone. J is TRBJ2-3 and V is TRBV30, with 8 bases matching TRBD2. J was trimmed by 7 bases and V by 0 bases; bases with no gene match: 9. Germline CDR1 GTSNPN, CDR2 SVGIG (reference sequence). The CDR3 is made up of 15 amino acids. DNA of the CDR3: TGTGCCTGGAGTGTAGGGGGTAGCGGGACGAATACGCAGTATTTT. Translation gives CAWSVGGSGTNTQYF.

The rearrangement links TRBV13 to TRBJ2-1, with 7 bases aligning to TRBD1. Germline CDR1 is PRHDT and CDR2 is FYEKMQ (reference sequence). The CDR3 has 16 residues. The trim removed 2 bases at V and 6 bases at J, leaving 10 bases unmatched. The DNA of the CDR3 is TGTGCCAGCAGCTTAACAGGGGTACTAGTGGGCAATGAGCAGTTCTTC. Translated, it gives CASSLTGVLVGNEQFF.

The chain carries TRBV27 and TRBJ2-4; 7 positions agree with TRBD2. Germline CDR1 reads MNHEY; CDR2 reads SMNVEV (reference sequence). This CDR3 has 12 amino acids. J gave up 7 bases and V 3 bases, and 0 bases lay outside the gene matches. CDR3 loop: CASSLRGNIQYF. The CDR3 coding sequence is TGTGCCAGCAGTTTGCGGGGGAACATTCAGTACTTC.

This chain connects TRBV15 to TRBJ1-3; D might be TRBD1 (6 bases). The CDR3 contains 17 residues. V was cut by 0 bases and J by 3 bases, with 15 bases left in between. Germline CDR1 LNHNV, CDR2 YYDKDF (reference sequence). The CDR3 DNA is TGTGCCACCAGCAGAGATCCAGGGGCGCTTTATGGAAACACCATATATTTT. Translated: CATSRDPGALYGNTIYF.

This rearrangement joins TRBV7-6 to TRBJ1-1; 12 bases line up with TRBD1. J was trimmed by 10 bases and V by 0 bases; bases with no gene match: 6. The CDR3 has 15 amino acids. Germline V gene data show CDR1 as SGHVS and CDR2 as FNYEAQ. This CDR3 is CASSLARDRGQGAFF. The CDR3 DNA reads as TGTGCCAGCAGCTTAGCCCGGGACAGGGGGCAGGGAGCTTTCTTT.

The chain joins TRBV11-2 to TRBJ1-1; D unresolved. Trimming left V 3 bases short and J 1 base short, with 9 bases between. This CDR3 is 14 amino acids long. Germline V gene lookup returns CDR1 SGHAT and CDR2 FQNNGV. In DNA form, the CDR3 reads TGTGCCAGCAGCTTCTTCCAGTCGAACACTGAAGCTTTCTTT. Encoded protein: CASSFFQSNTEAFF. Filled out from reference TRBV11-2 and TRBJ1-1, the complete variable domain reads EAGVAQSPRYKIIEKRQSVAFWCNPISGHATLYWYQQILGQGPKLLIQFQNNGVVDDSQLPKDRFSAERLKGVDSTLKIQPAKLEDSAVYLCASSFFQSNTEAFFGQGTRLTVV.

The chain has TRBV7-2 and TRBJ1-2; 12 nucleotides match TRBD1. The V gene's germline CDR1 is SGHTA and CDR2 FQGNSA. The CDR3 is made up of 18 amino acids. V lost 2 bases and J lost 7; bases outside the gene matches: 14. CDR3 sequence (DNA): TGTGCCAGCAGCTTAAGTCCTCAATTCGGGACAGGGGGCGTTGGCTACACCTTC. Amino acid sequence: CASSLSPQFGTGGVGYTF. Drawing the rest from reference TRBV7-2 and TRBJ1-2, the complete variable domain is GAGVSQSPSNKVTEKGKDVELRCDPISGHTALYWYRQSLGQGLEFLIYFQGNSAPDKSGLPSDRFSAERTGGSVSTLTIQRTQQEDSAVYLCASSLSPQFGTGGVGYTFGSGTRLTVV.

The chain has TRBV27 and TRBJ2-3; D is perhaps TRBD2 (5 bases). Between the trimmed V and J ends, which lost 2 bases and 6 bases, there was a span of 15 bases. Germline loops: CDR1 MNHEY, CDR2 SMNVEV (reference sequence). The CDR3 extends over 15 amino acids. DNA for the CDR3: TGTGCCAGCAGTTTACTAGGCCCTGGCGGGGATACGCAGTATTTT. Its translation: CASSLLGPGGDTQYF.

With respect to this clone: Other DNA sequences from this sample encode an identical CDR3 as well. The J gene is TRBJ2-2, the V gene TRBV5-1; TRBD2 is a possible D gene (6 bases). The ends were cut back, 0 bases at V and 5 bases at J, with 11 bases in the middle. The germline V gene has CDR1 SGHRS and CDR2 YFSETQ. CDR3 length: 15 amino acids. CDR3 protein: CASSLGSGGTGELFF. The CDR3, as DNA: TGCGCCAGCAGCTTGGGGAGCGGAGGGACCGGGGAGCTGTTTTTT. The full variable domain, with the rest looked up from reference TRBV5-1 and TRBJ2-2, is KAGVTQTPRYLIKTRGQQVTLSCSPISGHRSVSWYQQTPGQGLQFLFEYFSETQRNKGNFPGRFSGRQFSNSRSEMNVSTLELGDSALYLCASSLGSGGTGELFFGEGSRLTVL.

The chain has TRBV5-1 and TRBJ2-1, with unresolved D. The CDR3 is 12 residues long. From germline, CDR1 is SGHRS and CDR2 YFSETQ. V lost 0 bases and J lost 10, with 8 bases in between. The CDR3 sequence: CASSLASEEQFF. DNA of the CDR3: TGCGCCAGCAGCTTGGCTTCTGAGGAGCAGTTCTTC. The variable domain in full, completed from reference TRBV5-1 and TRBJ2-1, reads KAGVTQTPRYLIKTRGQQVTLSCSPISGHRSVSWYQQTPGQGLQFLFEYFSETQRNKGNFPGRFSGRQFSNSRSEMNVSTLELGDSALYLCASSLASEEQFFGPGTRLTVL.

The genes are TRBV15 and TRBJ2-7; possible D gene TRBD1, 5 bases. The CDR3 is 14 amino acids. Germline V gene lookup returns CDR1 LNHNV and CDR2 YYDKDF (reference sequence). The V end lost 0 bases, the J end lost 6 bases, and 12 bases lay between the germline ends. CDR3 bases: TGTGCCACCAGCAGAGATATAGACAGTAGCGAGCAGTACTTC. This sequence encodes CATSRDIDSSEQYF.